The source of this TCR beta chain is a study of beta chain features in type 1 diabetes. The sequenced template was cDNA made from the entire isolated RNA. Clones were sequenced by immunoSEQ multiplex PCR, and TCRdb holds only the in-frame ones, with some missing. The sample consists of 200,000 to 250,000 clones, 68% of them appearing once. Germline V gene data show CDR1 as SGHTA and CDR2 as FQGNSA. J gave up 0 bases and V 6 bases, and 4 bases lay outside the gene matches. CDR3 length equals 15 residues. This receptor was identified in a man aged 25-40 years in good health. The specimen sequenced was naive CD4+ T cells from blood. The rearrangement uses TRBV7-2 and TRBJ2-7, with TRBD2 identical over 11 bases. The CDR3 DNA sequence: TGTGCCAGCAGAATACTAGCGGGGGTCTCCTACGAGCAGTACTTC. Its translation is CASRILAGVSYEQYF. The variable domain in full, completed from reference TRBV7-2 and TRBJ2-7, reads GAGVSQSPSNKVTEKGKDVELRCDPISGHTALYWYRQSLGQGLEFLIYFQGNSAPDKSGLPSDRFSAERTGGSVSTLTIQRTQQEDSAVYLCASRILAGVSYEQYFGPGTRLTVT.